The present T cell receptor (beta chain) was sequenced within a study of cytomegalovirus exposure and HLA in healthy donors. Study results and limitations: A few CMV-associated chains proved CMV antigen-specific in vitro. The study flagged roughly 150 TCR beta chains as cytomegalovirus-associated.

With regard to this clone: Antigen: not known.

With 60 Vbeta and 13 Jbeta primers, the PCR was carried out. Original methodology: The count from a later analysis was 65 million to 90 million unique TCR beta chains, around 11 million of them shared. Generated by immunoSEQ multiplex PCR, the TCRdb table keeps only in-frame clones and is missing some. The DNA gave D and trimming, while V, J and clone size come from that table. This table holds around 80,000 clones, 70% to 85% found once. The CDR3 sequence is 15 residues long. V was pared by 4 bases and J by 4 bases, with 7 bases of the junction left unmatched. Germline V CDR1 and CDR2: SGHVS, FQNEAQ.

The sample taken for sequencing was PBMCs. The TCR was taken from a man aged 35 to 55 in good health and CMV-seropositive. The genes are TRBV7-8 and TRBJ1-5, with 7 bases fitting TRBD1. In DNA form, the CDR3 reads TGTGCCAGCAGCTACCTGGGACAGTCTAATCAGCCCCAGCATTTT. This encodes CASSYLGQSNQPQHF.